These T cell receptor beta chains were read from a single sample in a study of blood T cell repertoires in COVID-19. TCRdb keeps only in-frame clones here, not all; method: immunoSEQ multiplex PCR. The sample has 200,000 to 250,000 clones, around 83% seen once. Sequenced material: PBMCs or T cells enriched from blood (not recorded which). Source of these receptors: a woman aged 40 to 50 with acute COVID-19. CDR3s include the opening cysteine and the closing phenylalanine or tryptophan.

cdr3_length	v_call	j_call	cdr3_aa
14	TRBV27	TRBJ1-6	CATRVGGANSPLHF
13	TRBV3-1/TRBV3-2	TRBJ1-2	CASSHVAGAPVAF
16	TRBV14	TRBJ2-7	CASSRSGAGGPYEQYF
15	TRBV4-2	TRBJ2-3	CASSQDPGFTNTQYF
16	TRBV5-8	TRBJ2-7	CASSLLRTGGFHEQYF
16	TRBV11-3	TRBJ2-3	CASSLGVTGSTDTQYF
15	TRBV28	TRBJ1-2	CASSSGTGSIYGYTF
16	TRBV20-1	TRBJ1-6	CSASKGQGSYNSPLHF
15	TRBV4-2	TRBJ2-1	CASSRRGITYNEQFF
13	TRBV29-1	TRBJ2-5	CSAAASGRETQYF
13	TRBV7-3	TRBJ1-1	CASSFSGPSEAFF
13	TRBV7-2	TRBJ1-2	CASSRTGPYGYTF
13	TRBV29-1	TRBJ2-3	CSVERGSTDTQYF
14	TRBV19	TRBJ1-4	CASSIRGGREKLFF
17	TRBV9	TRBJ1-3	CASSVEPGSFSGNTIYF
11	TRBV2	TRBJ1-1	CASSGLAEAFF
14	TRBV9	TRBJ2-5	CASSVETSGETQYF
15	TRBV7-9	TRBJ1-5	CASSLEGGKGQPQHF
16	TRBV7-9	TRBJ1-5	CASSFGWQGAVQPQHF
17	TRBV5-4	TRBJ1-4	CASSLVGRGATVEKLFF
16	TRBV5-5	TRBJ2-5	CASSRGQGAVQETQYF
18	TRBV6-1	TRBJ2-3	CASREGLAEVYSTDTQYF